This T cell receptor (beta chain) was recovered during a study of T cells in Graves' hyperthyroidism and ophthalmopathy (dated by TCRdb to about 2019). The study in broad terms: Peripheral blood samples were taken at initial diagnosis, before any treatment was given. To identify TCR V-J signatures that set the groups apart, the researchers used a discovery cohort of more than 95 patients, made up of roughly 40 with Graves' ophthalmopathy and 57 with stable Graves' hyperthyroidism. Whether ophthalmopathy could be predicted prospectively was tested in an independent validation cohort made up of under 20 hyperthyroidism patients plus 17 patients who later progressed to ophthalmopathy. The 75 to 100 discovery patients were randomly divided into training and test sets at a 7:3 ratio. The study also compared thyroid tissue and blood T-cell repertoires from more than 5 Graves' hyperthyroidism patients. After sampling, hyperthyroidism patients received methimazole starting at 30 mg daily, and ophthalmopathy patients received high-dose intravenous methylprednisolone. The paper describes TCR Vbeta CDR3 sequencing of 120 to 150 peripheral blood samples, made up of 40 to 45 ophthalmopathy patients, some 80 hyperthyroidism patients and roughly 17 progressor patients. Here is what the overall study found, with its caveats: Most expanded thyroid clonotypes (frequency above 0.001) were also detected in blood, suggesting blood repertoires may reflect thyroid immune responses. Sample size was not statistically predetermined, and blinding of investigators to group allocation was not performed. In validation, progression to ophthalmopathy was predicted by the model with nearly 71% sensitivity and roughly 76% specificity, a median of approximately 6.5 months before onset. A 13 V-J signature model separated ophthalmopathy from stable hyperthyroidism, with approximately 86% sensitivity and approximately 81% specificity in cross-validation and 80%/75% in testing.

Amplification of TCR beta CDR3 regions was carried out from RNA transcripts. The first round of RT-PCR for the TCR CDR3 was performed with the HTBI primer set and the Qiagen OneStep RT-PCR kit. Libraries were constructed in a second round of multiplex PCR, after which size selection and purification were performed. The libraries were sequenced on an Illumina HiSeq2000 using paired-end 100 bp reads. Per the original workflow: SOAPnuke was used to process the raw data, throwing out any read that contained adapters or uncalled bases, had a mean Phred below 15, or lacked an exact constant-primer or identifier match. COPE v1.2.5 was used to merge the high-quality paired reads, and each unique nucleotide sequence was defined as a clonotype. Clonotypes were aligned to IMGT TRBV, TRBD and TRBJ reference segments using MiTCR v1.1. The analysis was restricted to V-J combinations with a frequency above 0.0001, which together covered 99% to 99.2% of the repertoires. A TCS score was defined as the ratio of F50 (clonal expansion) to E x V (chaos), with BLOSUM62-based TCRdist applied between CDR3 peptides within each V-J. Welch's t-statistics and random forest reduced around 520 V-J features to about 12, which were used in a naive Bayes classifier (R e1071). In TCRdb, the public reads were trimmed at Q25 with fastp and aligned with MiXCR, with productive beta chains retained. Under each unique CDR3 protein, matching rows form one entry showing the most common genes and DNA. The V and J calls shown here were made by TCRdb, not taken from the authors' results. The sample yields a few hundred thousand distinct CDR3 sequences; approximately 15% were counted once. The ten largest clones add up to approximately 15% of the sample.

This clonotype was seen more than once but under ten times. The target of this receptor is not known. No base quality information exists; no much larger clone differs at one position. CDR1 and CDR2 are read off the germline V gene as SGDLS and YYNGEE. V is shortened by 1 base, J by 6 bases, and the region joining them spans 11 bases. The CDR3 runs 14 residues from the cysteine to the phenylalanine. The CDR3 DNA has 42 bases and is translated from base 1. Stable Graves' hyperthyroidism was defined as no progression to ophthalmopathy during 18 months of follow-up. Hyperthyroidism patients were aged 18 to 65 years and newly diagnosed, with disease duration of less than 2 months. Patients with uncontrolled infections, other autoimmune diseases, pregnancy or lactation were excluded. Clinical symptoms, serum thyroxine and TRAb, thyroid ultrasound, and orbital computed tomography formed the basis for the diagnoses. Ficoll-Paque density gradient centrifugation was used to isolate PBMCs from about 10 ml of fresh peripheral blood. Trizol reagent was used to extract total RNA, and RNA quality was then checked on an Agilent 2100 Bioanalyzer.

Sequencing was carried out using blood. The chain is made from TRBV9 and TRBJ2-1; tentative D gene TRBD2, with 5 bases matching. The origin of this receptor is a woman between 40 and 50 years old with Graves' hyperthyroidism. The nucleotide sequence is TGTGCCAGCAGCGTAACGGGAAGCTCCAATGAGCAGTTCTTC. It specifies CASSVTGSSNEQFF.